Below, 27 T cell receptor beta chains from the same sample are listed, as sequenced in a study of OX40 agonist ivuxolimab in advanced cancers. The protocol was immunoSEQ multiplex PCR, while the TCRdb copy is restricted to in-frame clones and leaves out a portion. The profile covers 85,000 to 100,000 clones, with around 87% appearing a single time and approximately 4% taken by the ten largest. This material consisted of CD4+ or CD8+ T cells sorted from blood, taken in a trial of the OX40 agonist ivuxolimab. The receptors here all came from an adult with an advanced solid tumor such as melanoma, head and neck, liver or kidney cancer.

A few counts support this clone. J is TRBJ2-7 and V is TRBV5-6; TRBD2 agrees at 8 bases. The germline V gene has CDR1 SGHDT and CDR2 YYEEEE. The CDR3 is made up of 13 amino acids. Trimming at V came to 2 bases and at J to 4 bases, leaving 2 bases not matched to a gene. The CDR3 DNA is TGTGCCAGCAGCTTAACTAGCGGATACGAGCAGTACGTC. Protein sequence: CASSLTSGYEQYV.

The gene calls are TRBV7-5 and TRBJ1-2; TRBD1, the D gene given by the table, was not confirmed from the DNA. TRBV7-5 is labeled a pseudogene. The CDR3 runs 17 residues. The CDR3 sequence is CARSLRTGGQTNYGYTF. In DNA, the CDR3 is TGTGCCAGAAGCTTACGGACAGGGGGCCAAACTAACTATGGCTACACCTTC.

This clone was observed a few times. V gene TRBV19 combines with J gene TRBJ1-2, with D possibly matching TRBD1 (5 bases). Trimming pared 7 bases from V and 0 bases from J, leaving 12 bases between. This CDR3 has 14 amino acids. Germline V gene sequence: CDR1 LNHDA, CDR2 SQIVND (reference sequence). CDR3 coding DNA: TGTGCCAGTAAACGAGGGGAGACTAACTATGGCTACACCTTC. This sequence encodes CASKRGETNYGYTF.

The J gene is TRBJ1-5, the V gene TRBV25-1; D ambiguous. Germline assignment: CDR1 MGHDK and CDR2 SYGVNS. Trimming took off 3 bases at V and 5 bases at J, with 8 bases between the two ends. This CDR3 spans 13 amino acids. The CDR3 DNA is TGTGCCAGCAGTGAGAGGGTTGATCAGCCCCAGCATTTT. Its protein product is CASSERVDQPQHF. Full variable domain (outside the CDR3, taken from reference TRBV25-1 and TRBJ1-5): EADIYQTPRYLVIGTGKKITLECSQTMGHDKMYWYQQDPGMELHLIHYSYGVNSTEKGDLSSESTVSRIRTEHFPLTLESARPSHTSQYLCASSERVDQPQHFGDGTRLSIL.

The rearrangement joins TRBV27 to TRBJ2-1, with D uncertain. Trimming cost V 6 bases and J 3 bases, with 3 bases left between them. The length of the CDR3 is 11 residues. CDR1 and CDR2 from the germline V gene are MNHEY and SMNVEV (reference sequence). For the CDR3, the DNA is TGTGCCAGCAGGGTCTACAATGAGCAGTTCTTC. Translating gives CASRVYNEQFF.

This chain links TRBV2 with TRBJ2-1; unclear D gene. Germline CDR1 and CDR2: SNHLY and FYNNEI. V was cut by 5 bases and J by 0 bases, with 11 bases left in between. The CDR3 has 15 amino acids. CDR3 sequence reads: CASSKVVSSYNEQFF. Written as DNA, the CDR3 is TGTGCCAGCAGTAAAGTCGTAAGCTCCTACAATGAGCAGTTCTTC.

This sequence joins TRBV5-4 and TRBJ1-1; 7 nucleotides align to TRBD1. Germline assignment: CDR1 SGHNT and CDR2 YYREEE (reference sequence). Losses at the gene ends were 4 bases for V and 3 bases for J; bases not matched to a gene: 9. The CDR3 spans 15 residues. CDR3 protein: CASSNGQARDTEAFF. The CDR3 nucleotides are TGTGCCAGCAGCAATGGACAGGCTCGGGACACTGAAGCTTTCTTT.

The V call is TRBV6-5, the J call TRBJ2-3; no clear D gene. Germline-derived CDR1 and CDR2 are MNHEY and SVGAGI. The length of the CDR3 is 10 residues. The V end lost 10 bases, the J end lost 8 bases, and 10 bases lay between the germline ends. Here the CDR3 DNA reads TGTGCCACGTACAAGCGTACGCAGTATTTT. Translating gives CATYKRTQYF.

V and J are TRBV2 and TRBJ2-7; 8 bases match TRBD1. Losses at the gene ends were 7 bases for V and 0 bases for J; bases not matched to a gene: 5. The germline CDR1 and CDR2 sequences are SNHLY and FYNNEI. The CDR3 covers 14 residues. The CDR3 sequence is CASIGQGNSYEQYV. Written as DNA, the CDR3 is TGTGCCAGCATTGGACAGGGCAACTCCTACGAGCAGTACGTC.

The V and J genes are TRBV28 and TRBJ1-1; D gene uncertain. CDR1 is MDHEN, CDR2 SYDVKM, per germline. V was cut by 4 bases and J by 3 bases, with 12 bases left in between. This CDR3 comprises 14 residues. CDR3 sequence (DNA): TGTGCCAGCAGTTCCCTTTATCAGGACACTGAAGCTTTCTTT. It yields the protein CASSSLYQDTEAFF.

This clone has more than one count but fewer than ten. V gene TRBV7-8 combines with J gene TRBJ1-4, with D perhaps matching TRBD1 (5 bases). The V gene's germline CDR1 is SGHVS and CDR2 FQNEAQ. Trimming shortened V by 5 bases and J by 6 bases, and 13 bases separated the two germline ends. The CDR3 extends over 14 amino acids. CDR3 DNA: TGTGCCAGCAGCGTACAGCCCAGGGATGAAAAACTGTTTTTT. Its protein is CASSVQPRDEKLFF. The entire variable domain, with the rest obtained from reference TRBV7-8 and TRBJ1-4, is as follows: GAGVSQSPRYKVAKRGQDVALRCDPISGHVSLFWYQQALGQGPEFLTYFQNEAQLDKSGLPSDRFFAERPEGSVSTLKIQRTQQEDSAVYLCASSVQPRDEKLFFGSGTQLSVL.

The DNA for the CDR3 is TGTGCCAGCAGTGAACGGTTAGTGGGGGACAAGGATTATGAGCAGTACTTC. Amino acid sequence: CASSERLVGDKDYEQYF. This sequence joins TRBV6-1 and TRBJ2-7; weak D call: TRBD1 (6 bases). The CDR3 runs to 17 residues. Trimming cost V 2 bases and J 7 bases, with 24 bases left between them. CDR1 MNHNS and CDR2 SASEGT come from the germline V gene.

CDR3: CASSPRTGAEQYV. CDR3 DNA sequence: TGCGCCAGCAGCCCACGGACAGGGGCCGAGCAGTACGTC. The genes are TRBV5-1 and TRBJ2-7; 9 positions match TRBD1. The J segment lost 6 bases and the V segment lost 4 bases, leaving 5 bases of the junction unmatched. The CDR3 extends over 13 amino acids. Germline assignment: CDR1 SGHRS and CDR2 YFSETQ.

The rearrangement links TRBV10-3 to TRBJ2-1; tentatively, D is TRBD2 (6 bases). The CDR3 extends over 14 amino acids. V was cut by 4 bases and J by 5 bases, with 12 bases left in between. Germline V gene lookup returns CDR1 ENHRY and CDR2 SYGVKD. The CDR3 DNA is TGTGCCATCAGTGGGGGGACTGGAAACAATGAGCAGTTCTTC. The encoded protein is CAISGGTGNNEQFF.

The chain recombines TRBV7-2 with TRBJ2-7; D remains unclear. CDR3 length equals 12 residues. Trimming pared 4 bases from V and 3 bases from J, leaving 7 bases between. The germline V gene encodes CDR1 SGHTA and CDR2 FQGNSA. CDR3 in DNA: TGTGCCAGCAGCTCAGACAACTACGAGCAGTACTTC. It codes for CASSSDNYEQYF. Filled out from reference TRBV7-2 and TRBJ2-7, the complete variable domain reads GAGVSQSPSNKVTEKGKDVELRCDPISGHTALYWYRQSLGQGLEFLIYFQGNSAPDKSGLPSDRFSAERTGGSVSTLTIQRTQQEDSAVYLCASSSDNYEQYFGPGTRLTVT.

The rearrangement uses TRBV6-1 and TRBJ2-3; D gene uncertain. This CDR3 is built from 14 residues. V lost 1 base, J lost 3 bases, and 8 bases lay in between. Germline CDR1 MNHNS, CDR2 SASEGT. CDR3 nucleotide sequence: TGTGCCAGCAGTGAAGTGCTGGAGACAGATACGCAGTATTTT. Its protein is CASSEVLETDTQYF.

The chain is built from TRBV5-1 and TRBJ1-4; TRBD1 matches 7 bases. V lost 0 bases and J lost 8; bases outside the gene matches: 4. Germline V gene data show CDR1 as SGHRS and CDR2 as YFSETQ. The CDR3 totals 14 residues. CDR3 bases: TGCGCCAGCAGCTTGGAAACAGGGGAGGAAAAACTGTTTTTT. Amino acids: CASSLETGEEKLFF.

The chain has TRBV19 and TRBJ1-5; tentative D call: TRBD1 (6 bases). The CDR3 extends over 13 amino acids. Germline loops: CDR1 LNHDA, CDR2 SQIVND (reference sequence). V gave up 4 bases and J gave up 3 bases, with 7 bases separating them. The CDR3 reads CASSTGVNQPQHF. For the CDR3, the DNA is TGTGCCAGTAGTACAGGGGTCAATCAGCCCCAGCATTTT.

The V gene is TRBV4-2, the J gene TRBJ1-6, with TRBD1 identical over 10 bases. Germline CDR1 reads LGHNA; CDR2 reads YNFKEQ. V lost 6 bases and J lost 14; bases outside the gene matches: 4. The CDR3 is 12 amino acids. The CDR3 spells CASSQDRGSLHF. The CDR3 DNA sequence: TGTGCCAGCAGTCAGGACAGGGGGTCCCTCCACTTT.

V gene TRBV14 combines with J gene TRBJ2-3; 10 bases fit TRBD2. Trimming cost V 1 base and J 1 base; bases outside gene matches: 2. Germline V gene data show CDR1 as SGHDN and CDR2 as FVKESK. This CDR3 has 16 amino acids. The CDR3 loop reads CASSQVAGGRTDTQYF. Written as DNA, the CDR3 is TGTGCCAGCAGCCAAGTAGCGGGAGGACGCACAGATACGCAGTATTTT.

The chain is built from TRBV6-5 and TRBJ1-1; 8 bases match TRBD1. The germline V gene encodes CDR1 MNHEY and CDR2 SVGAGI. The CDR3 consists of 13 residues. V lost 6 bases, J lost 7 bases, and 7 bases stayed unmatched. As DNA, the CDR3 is TGTGCCAGCAGCCGGGGACAGGCAAGTGAAGCTTTCTTT. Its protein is CASSRGQASEAFF.

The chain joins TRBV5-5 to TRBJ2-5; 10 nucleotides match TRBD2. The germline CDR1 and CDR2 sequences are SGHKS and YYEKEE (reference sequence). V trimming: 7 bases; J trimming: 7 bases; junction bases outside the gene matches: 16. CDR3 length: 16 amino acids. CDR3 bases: TGTGCCAGCGCTCACCGCCCTAGCGGGGGTGATCTGACCCAGTACTTC. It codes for CASAHRPSGGDLTQYF.

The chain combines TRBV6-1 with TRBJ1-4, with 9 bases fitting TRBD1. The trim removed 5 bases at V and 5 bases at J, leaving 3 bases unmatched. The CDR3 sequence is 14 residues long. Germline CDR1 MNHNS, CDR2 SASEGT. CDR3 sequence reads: CASSPGTGNEKLFF. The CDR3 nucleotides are TGTGCCAGCAGTCCCGGGACAGGGAATGAAAAACTGTTTTTT.

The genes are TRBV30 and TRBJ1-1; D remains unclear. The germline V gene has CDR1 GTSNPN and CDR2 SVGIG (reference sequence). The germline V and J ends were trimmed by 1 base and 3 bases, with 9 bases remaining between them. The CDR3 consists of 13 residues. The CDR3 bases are TGTGCCTGGAGTGACTCAGGAGACACTGAAGCTTTCTTT. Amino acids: CAWSDSGDTEAFF.

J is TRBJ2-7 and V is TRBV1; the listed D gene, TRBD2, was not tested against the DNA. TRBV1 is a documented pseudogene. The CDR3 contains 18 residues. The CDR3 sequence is CTSSQDIWLAESSYEQYV. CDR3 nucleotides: TGCACCAGCAGCCAAGATATATGGCTAGCGGAAAGCTCCTACGAGCAGTACGTC.

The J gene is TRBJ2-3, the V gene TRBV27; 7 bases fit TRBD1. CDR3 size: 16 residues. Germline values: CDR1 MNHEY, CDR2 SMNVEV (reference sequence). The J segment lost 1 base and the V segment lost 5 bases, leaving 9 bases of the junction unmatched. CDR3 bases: TGTGCCAGCAGTAGAATACCGGGACAGCGCACAGATACGCAGTATTTT. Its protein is CASSRIPGQRTDTQYF.

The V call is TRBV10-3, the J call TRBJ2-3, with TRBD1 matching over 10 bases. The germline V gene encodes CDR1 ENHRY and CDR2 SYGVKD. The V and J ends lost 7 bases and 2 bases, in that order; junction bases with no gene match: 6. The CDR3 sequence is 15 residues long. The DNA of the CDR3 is TGTGCCATCATGCCGGGACAGGGGCCCACAGATACGCAGTATTTT. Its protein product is CAIMPGQGPTDTQYF.